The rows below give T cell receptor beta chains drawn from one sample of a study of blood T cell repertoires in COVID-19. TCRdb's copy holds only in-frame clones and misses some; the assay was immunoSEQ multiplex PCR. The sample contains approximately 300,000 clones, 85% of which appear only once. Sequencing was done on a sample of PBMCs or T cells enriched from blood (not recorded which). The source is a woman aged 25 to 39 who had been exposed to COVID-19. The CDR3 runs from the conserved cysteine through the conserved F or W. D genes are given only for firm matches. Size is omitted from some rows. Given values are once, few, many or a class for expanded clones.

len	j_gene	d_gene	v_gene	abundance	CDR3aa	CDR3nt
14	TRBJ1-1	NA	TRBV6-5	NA	CASIQDPGGGEAFF	TGTGCCAGCATACAGGACCCTGGGGGCGGTGAAGCTTTCTTT
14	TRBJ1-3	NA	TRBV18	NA	CASSPLSIENTIYF	TGTGCCAGCTCACCACTATCCATAGAAAACACCATATATTTT
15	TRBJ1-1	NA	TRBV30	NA	CAWSVLEQLSTEAFF	TGTGCCTGGAGTGTACTAGAACAGCTATCCACTGAAGCTTTCTTT
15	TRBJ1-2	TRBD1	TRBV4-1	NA	CASSPQTGTSYGYTF	TGCGCCAGCAGCCCCCAGACAGGGACCTCCTATGGCTACACCTTC
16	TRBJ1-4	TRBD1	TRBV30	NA	CAWASGTGGANEKLFF	TGTGCCTGGGCGTCCGGGACAGGAGGGGCTAATGAAAAACTGTTTTTT
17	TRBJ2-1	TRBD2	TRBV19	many	CASSNLAGGSGYNEQFF	TGTGCCAGTAGTAACCTAGCGGGAGGGTCGGGATACAATGAGCAGTTCTTC
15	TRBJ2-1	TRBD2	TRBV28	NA	CASSLASGGNNEQFF	TGTGCCAGCAGTTTGGCTAGCGGGGGGAACAATGAGCAGTTCTTC
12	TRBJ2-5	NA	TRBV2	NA	CASHRGQETQYF	TGTGCCAGCCACCGGGGCCAAGAGACCCAGTACTTC
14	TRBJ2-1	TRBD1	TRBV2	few	CANTGTEDYNEQFF	TGTGCCAACACCGGGACAGAAGATTACAATGAGCAGTTCTTC
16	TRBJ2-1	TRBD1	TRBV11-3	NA	CASSICATGDHNEQFF	TGTGCCAGCAGCATCTGCGCAACAGGGGACCACAATGAGCAGTTCTTC
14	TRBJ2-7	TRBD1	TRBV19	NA	CASTQTGVTGEQYF	TGTGCCAGTACGCAAACAGGGGTTACGGGCGAGCAGTACTTC
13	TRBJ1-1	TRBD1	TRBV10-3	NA	CASVTGTNTEAFF	TGTGCCAGTGTGACAGGGACTAACACTGAAGCTTTCTTT
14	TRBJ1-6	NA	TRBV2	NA	CASRYNTGTKALHF	TGTGCCAGCAGATACAATACCGGGACTAAAGCCCTCCACTTT